The entry below gives a single TCR beta chain sequence along with its context. Its antigen is unidentified. The data stem from a study of T cell repertoires in cytomegalovirus infection. The V gene's germline CDR1 is SQVTM and CDR2 ANQGSEA. Trimming took 5 bases from V and 10 from J, leaving 12 bases between them. This CDR3 contains 11 residues. MiXCR was run by TCRdb on the reads, yielding one entry per CDR3 protein. Here the sample spans around 440,000 distinct CDR3 sequences, 11% being singletons. Findings of the study overall: Dominating the ex vivo response were TCR beta clonotypes that were CMV-specific and HLA-C-restricted.

The receptor was isolated from a human donor in good health (CMV status not recorded). Some clones in this sample may be carry-over from other donors' samples. The J gene is TRBJ2-1, the V gene TRBV29-1; tentatively, D is TRBD2 (6 bases). The sequenced material came from PBMCs. In nucleotides, the CDR3 is TGCAGCGTTTGGGGAGGTTCAGAGCAGTTCTTC. It specifies CSVWGGSEQFF.